This T cell receptor (beta chain) comes out of a study of T cell responses to AZD1222 COVID-19 vaccine. Germline V gene data show CDR1 as SEHNR and CDR2 as FQNEAQ (reference sequence). V trimming: 2 bases; J trimming: 2 bases; junction bases outside the gene matches: 10. The CDR3 is made up of 17 amino acids. Only one count was recorded for this clone. Its antigen is not identified. The method was immunoSEQ multiplex PCR; TCRdb's version includes in-frame clones alone and lacks a portion of them. The table lists 150,000 to 180,000 clones, around 87% of them singletons. Study-wide results and limits: Females outnumbered males among donors, who were mostly white British; clonal diversity was possibly underestimated.

This chain connects TRBV7-9 to TRBJ2-3; 7 nucleotides agree with TRBD2. This receptor was obtained from an adult who received the AZD1222 COVID-19 vaccine. The material was peripheral blood, obtained 28 days after the second AZD1222 dose. As DNA, the CDR3 is TGTGCCAGCAGCTTACATCTAGCGGTCTCAGACACAGATACGCAGTATTTT. This codes for CASSLHLAVSDTDTQYF.